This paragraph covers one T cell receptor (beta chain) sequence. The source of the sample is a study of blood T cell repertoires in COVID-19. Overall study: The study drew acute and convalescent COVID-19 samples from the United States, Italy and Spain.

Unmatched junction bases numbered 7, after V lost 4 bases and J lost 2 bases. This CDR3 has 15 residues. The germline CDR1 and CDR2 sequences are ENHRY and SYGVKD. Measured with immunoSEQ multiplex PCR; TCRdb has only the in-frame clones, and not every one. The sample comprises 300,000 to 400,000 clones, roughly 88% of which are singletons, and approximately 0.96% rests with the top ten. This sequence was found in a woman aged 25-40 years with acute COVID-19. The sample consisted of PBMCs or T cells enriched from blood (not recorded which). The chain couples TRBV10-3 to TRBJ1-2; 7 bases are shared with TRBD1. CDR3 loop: CAISARDSNNYGYTF. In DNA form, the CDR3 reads TGTGCCATCAGTGCTCGGGACAGTAACAACTATGGCTACACCTTC.